This TCR beta chain was observed in a study of identical twins (dated by TCRdb to the mid-2010s). About the study as a whole: To test whether fetal clonotypes persist, this study deep-sequenced TCR alpha and beta repertoires from monozygotic twins, from unrelated adults of various ages, and from cord blood. To rule out contamination, replicate twin experiments were performed at different times with different library preparation protocols.

Every donor in the study was a healthy Caucasian. Three pairs of female monozygotic twins, all aged 18 to 29 years, made up the twin cohort. Positive isolation kits from Invitrogen were used to isolate CD4+ and CD8+ T cell populations. This clonotype was counted many times. Its binding antigen is unknown. No quality values exist for individual bases; no much larger clone is one base distant. Overall study outcomes, separate from this receptor: A weaker excess of twin sharing was found in beta out-of-frame sequences because the signal-to-noise ratio was lowered by fewer shared sequences. Invariant T cells such as MAIT and iNKT could partly confound zero-insertion analyses, although diverse VJ usage argued against such confounding for most clonotypes. Compared with coincidental sharing between unrelated individuals, out-of-frame TCR alpha sequences shared between twins showed an excess of sequences with low generation probability. Because the same donors could not be followed over many years, the conclusions relied on cross-sectional statistical analysis. Fewer insertions were carried by abundant cord blood beta clonotypes, a similar but weaker trend appeared in young adult naive repertoires, and no such trend appeared in memory repertoires. In monozygotic twins, out-of-frame TCR alpha sharing was systematically underestimated by recombination models, although the models agreed with sharing between unrelated individuals.

From its cysteine to its phenylalanine, the CDR3 spans 13 amino acids. The sequence is cut down to CDR3 DNA, 39 bases in frame from base 1. CDR1 and CDR2 are read off the germline V gene (reference sequence) as SEHNR and FQNEAQ. V drops 7 bases and J drops 2 bases, leaving 10 bases in between. Libraries were made using 5' RACE. The reads were generated on an Illumina HiSeq 2000. A universal primer binding site was introduced by template switching, and a unique molecular identifier was present in the final cDNA, enabling accurate counting of TCR cDNA molecules. First-strand cDNA for TCR alpha and beta chains was synthesized from specific primers in the conserved constant-segment region. To control for contamination, each cDNA library was double barcoded with a SMART-Mk sample barcode plus Illumina barcodes. Two successive PCR steps introduced TruSeq adapter sequences along with Illumina sample barcodes. TCR alpha and beta cDNA libraries were sequenced on the Illumina HiSeq platform with custom primers. As for the original processing: Raw reads were processed with MiGEC to extract unique molecular identifiers, and MiXCR was used to determine CDR3 positions. Recombination models were inferred per individual with the repgenHMM and IGoR tools using an EM algorithm. The analysis of shared clonotypes was done with the tcR package in R, with sharing normalized by the product of cloneset sizes. Out-of-frame nonproductive sequences were analyzed to study raw recombination free of thymic and clonal selection effects. The raw public reads went through TCRdb reprocessing: fastp at Q25, MiXCR clone calling, in-frame beta chains kept. Every distinct CDR3 protein forms one entry, paired with its most common genes and DNA. The V and J calls here are based on TCRdb, not the publication. The sample records under 500,000 distinct CDR3 sequences, roughly an eighth of which are singletons. The ten largest clonotypes hold about 0.94% of the sample.

These same data were also listed under a study on yellow fever vaccine responses in identical twins. As noted in the second study: The T cell response to vaccination in identical twins was reported by the authors to appear partly convergent and partly personalized. The study precisely tracked vaccine-responding T cell clones in identical twins.

The sequence links TRBV7-9 to TRBJ2-3; the D gene lacks a confident call. Sequencing was done on a sample of CD4+ T cells sorted from blood. This sequence was found in a woman aged 18-29 years in good health. The encoded CDR3 is CASTAYPTDTQYF. The nucleotide sequence reads as follows: TGTGCCAGCACTGCGTACCCCACAGATACGCAGTATTTT.